The T cell receptor (beta chain) under discussion was sequenced for a study of shared clonotypes between healthy human individuals. Germline lookup yields CDR1 SGHTA and CDR2 FQGNSA. The CDR3 has 15 amino acids. V was shortened by 1 base and J by 3 bases, with 10 bases between the two germline ends. Every donor, a Caucasian adult, lived in Nashville, Tennessee. Method: immunoSEQ multiplex PCR; TCRdb's copy keeps in-frame clones and lacks some. The sample shows about 1.4 million clones, 96% of them seen only once. The sample taken for sequencing was naive CD4+ T cells sorted from blood. This sample's subset: CD45RA+ positively selected. This chain joins TRBV7-2 and TRBJ1-5, with a weak D call TRBD1 (5 bases). The origin of this receptor is a man aged 25 to 45 in good health. The CDR3 coding sequence is TGTGCCAGCAGCTTAGAAGGGGAGGACAATCAGCCCCAGCATTTT. It is translated as CASSLEGEDNQPQHF.